The rows below give T cell receptor beta chains drawn from one sample of a study of blood T cell repertoires in COVID-19. Using immunoSEQ multiplex PCR, the repertoire was profiled, and TCRdb retains in-frame clones only, with some absent. The table has about 440,000 clones, 70% to 90% seen once. The source material was PBMCs or T cells enriched from blood (not recorded which). The receptors were sampled from a woman aged 18-29 years with acute COVID-19. CDR3s include the opening cysteine and the closing phenylalanine or tryptophan. The D gene is left open where the match is weak. Only some rows state a clone size, as once, few, many or a class for expanded clones.

cdr3_nt: TGTGCCAGCAGTCCGGGGGTAGAGCAGTTCTTC; cdr3_aa: CASSPGVEQFF; j_call: TRBJ2-1; d_call: NA; v_call: TRBV27; clone_size: NA
cdr3_nt: TGTGCCAGTAGTATGGCTAGAACCCTCACAGATACGCAGTATTTT; cdr3_aa: CASSMARTLTDTQYF; j_call: TRBJ2-3; d_call: NA; v_call: TRBV19; clone_size: NA
cdr3_nt: TGTGCCAGCAGATGGGACAGCTCCTACGAGCAGTACTTC; cdr3_aa: CASRWDSSYEQYF; j_call: TRBJ2-7; d_call: TRBD1; v_call: TRBV28; clone_size: once
cdr3_nt: TGTGCCAGTAGTATAATCGGAGACCTCTACAATGAGCAGTTCTTC; cdr3_aa: CASSIIGDLYNEQFF; j_call: TRBJ2-1; d_call: NA; v_call: TRBV19; clone_size: NA
cdr3_nt: TGTGCCAGCAGCGTGCCAATCGGGGAGGGCACAGATACGCAGTATTTT; cdr3_aa: CASSVPIGEGTDTQYF; j_call: TRBJ2-3; d_call: NA; v_call: TRBV9; clone_size: NA
cdr3_nt: TGTGCCAGCAGTTCCTGGGGCGGGCAGGGGAATTACGAGCAGTACTTC; cdr3_aa: CASSSWGGQGNYEQYF; j_call: TRBJ2-7; d_call: NA; v_call: TRBV27; clone_size: NA
cdr3_nt: TGTGCCAGCAGCAGGGGCCGGAACACTGAAGCTTTCTTT; cdr3_aa: CASSRGRNTEAFF; j_call: TRBJ1-1; d_call: NA; v_call: TRBV2; clone_size: NA
cdr3_nt: TGCGCCAGCAGCTCAACAACCTACGAGCAGTACTTC; cdr3_aa: CASSSTTYEQYF; j_call: TRBJ2-7; d_call: NA; v_call: TRBV5-1; clone_size: few
cdr3_nt: TGTGCCAGTAGTGTACGTGGAGGGCCCCGCGGCGGTGAGCAGTTCTTC; cdr3_aa: CASSVRGGPRGGEQFF; j_call: TRBJ2-1; d_call: NA; v_call: TRBV19; clone_size: NA
cdr3_nt: TGTGCCAGCAGCGGCAGGGATTCACCCCTCCACTTT; cdr3_aa: CASSGRDSPLHF; j_call: TRBJ1-6; d_call: NA; v_call: TRBV9; clone_size: NA
cdr3_nt: TGTGCCAGCAGTTTACGGGGAGAAAGGAATTCACCCCTCCACTTT; cdr3_aa: CASSLRGERNSPLHF; j_call: TRBJ1-6; d_call: NA; v_call: TRBV27; clone_size: NA
cdr3_nt: TGTGCCAGCAGAGCCGGGACTGTCAGCACAGATACGCAGTATTTT; cdr3_aa: CASRAGTVSTDTQYF; j_call: TRBJ2-3; d_call: NA; v_call: TRBV28; clone_size: NA
cdr3_nt: TGCGCCAGCAGCCACGGAGCGGGAGGGCCGGCCGGGGAGCTGTTTTTT; cdr3_aa: CASSHGAGGPAGELFF; j_call: TRBJ2-2; d_call: TRBD2; v_call: TRBV4-3; clone_size: NA
cdr3_nt: TGTGCCAGTAGCAAAGACAAGGCCACAGATACGCAGTATTTT; cdr3_aa: CASSKDKATDTQYF; j_call: TRBJ2-3; d_call: NA; v_call: TRBV19; clone_size: NA
cdr3_nt: TGCAGCGTGGCGACAGGGTCGGAGCAGTACTTC; cdr3_aa: CSVATGSEQYF; j_call: TRBJ2-7; d_call: TRBD1; v_call: TRBV29-1; clone_size: NA
cdr3_nt: TGTGCCACCAGTGATTCCGGGACTAGTTCCTACAATGAGCAGTTCTTC; cdr3_aa: CATSDSGTSSYNEQFF; j_call: TRBJ2-1; d_call: TRBD2; v_call: TRBV24-1; clone_size: NA
cdr3_nt: TGTGCCAGCAGTACCAGACTAGCGGGGGGCACAGATACGCAGTATTTT; cdr3_aa: CASSTRLAGGTDTQYF; j_call: TRBJ2-3; d_call: TRBD2; v_call: TRBV28; clone_size: NA
cdr3_nt: TGTGCCATCAGTGAACCAAAAAGGGACATTTGGCTTGGGAATTCACCCCTCCACTTT; cdr3_aa: CAISEPKRDIWLGNSPLHF; j_call: TRBJ1-6; d_call: NA; v_call: TRBV10-3; clone_size: NA
cdr3_nt: TGTGCTAGTGGTTGGGGAGACAGGGATTCCTACGAGCAGTACTTC; cdr3_aa: CASGWGDRDSYEQYF; j_call: TRBJ2-7; d_call: TRBD1; v_call: TRBV12-5; clone_size: NA
cdr3_nt: TGCGCCAGCAGTCAGGACAAGTACACTGAAGCTTTCTTT; cdr3_aa: CASSQDKYTEAFF; j_call: TRBJ1-1; d_call: NA; v_call: TRBV10-2; clone_size: NA
cdr3_nt: TGCGCCAGCAGCAGAAGGGACAGACAGAACTATGGCTACACCTTC; cdr3_aa: CASSRRDRQNYGYTF; j_call: TRBJ1-2; d_call: TRBD1; v_call: TRBV5-1; clone_size: NA
cdr3_nt: TGTGCCAGCAGCGATCAGGACAGGGGAGGCCAGCCCCAGCATTTT; cdr3_aa: CASSDQDRGGQPQHF; j_call: TRBJ1-5; d_call: TRBD1; v_call: TRBV2; clone_size: NA
cdr3_nt: TGTGCCAGCAGACAGCACCTAAATCAGCCCCAGCATTTT; cdr3_aa: CASRQHLNQPQHF; j_call: TRBJ1-5; d_call: NA; v_call: TRBV7-2; clone_size: NA
cdr3_nt: TGTGCCATCAGTGAAGGTGGCGAGGGGGCGGGATGGGTTGAGACCCAGTACTTC; cdr3_aa: CAISEGGEGAGWVETQYF; j_call: TRBJ2-5; d_call: NA; v_call: TRBV10-3; clone_size: NA
cdr3_nt: TGTGCCAGCAGCCAAGACCGACAAGTTCATCAGCCCCAGCATTTT; cdr3_aa: CASSQDRQVHQPQHF; j_call: TRBJ1-5; d_call: NA; v_call: TRBV4-2; clone_size: NA
cdr3_nt: TGTGCCAGCAGCCTCCCCCCGGACGCCGGGGGGACCCAGTACTTC; cdr3_aa: CASSLPPDAGGTQYF; j_call: TRBJ2-5; d_call: NA; v_call: TRBV7-9; clone_size: NA
cdr3_nt: TGCGCCAGCACCTCGGTATTCACTGAAGCTTTCTTT; cdr3_aa: CASTSVFTEAFF; j_call: TRBJ1-1; d_call: NA; v_call: TRBV10-2; clone_size: once
cdr3_nt: TGTGCCAGCAGCTTTTCCGATAGCTCACCCCTCCACTTT; cdr3_aa: CASSFSDSSPLHF; j_call: TRBJ1-6; d_call: NA; v_call: TRBV5-4; clone_size: NA
cdr3_nt: TGCGCCAGCAGCCAAGATGGCGGGAGGGCCTCCTACGAGCAGTACTTC; cdr3_aa: CASSQDGGRASYEQYF; j_call: TRBJ2-7; d_call: TRBD2; v_call: TRBV4-3; clone_size: NA
cdr3_nt: TGTGCCAGCAGCATAGACAGCGGAGATGGAAACACCATATATTTT; cdr3_aa: CASSIDSGDGNTIYF; j_call: TRBJ1-3; d_call: NA; v_call: TRBV7-2; clone_size: NA
cdr3_nt: TGTGCCATCAGTGAGGGGGGGCGGGGGCAGCCCCAGCATTTT; cdr3_aa: CAISEGGRGQPQHF; j_call: TRBJ1-5; d_call: NA; v_call: TRBV10-3; clone_size: once
cdr3_nt: TGTGCCAGCAGCGGCGGGACAGGGAAATCCTACGAGCAGTACTTC; cdr3_aa: CASSGGTGKSYEQYF; j_call: TRBJ2-7; d_call: TRBD1; v_call: TRBV9; clone_size: NA
cdr3_nt: TGCGCCAGCAGCCAAGTCTACCCGGGGGGACCGCCCCAGCATTTT; cdr3_aa: CASSQVYPGGPPQHF; j_call: TRBJ1-5; d_call: NA; v_call: TRBV4-1; clone_size: NA
cdr3_nt: TGTGCCAGCAGTACCGACAGAACACAGTACTTC; cdr3_aa: CASSTDRTQYF; j_call: TRBJ2-7; d_call: NA; v_call: TRBV6-5; clone_size: NA
cdr3_nt: TGTGCCAGCAGCTTGCAGACCCCTAGCGGGACACTGGTAGAGACCCAGTACTTC; cdr3_aa: CASSLQTPSGTLVETQYF; j_call: TRBJ2-5; d_call: TRBD2; v_call: TRBV5-5; clone_size: NA
cdr3_nt: TGTGCCAGCACCCGGTCGACGGGTGAAGCTTTCTTT; cdr3_aa: CASTRSTGEAFF; j_call: TRBJ1-1; d_call: NA; v_call: TRBV25-1; clone_size: few
cdr3_nt: TGTGCCAGCAGCTTAGGTACACCCCCAGAGCAGTACTTC; cdr3_aa: CASSLGTPPEQYF; j_call: TRBJ2-7; d_call: NA; v_call: TRBV7-2; clone_size: NA
cdr3_nt: TGTGCCAGCAGCGCCGATGCGGGAGAATGGAGCCCCGAGCAGTACTTC; cdr3_aa: CASSADAGEWSPEQYF; j_call: TRBJ2-7; d_call: TRBD2; v_call: TRBV9; clone_size: NA
cdr3_nt: TGTGCCAGCAGTTTTAGGAGACAGACCCGACTTGAGCAGTACTTC; cdr3_aa: CASSFRRQTRLEQYF; j_call: TRBJ2-7; d_call: NA; v_call: TRBV27; clone_size: NA
cdr3_nt: TGTGCCAGCAACTTGGATTGGGGGGATGGCGCCAAAAACATTCAGTACTTC; cdr3_aa: CASNLDWGDGAKNIQYF; j_call: TRBJ2-4; d_call: NA; v_call: TRBV5-5; clone_size: few
cdr3_nt: TGTGCCAGCAGCTTTGGGAGAACTGAAGCTTTCTTT; cdr3_aa: CASSFGRTEAFF; j_call: TRBJ1-1; d_call: NA; v_call: TRBV13; clone_size: NA
cdr3_nt: TGTGCCAGCGGGACAGGTTGGGAGACCCAGTACTTC; cdr3_aa: CASGTGWETQYF; j_call: TRBJ2-5; d_call: TRBD1; v_call: TRBV7-7; clone_size: NA
cdr3_nt: TGTGCCAGCAGCCAAGATTGGGACAGCTATAATTCACCCCTCCACTTT; cdr3_aa: CASSQDWDSYNSPLHF; j_call: TRBJ1-6; d_call: TRBD1; v_call: TRBV3-1/TRBV3-2; clone_size: NA
cdr3_nt: TGTGCCAGCAGCTTGGCGGGACAGCTGCAGTTCTTC; cdr3_aa: CASSLAGQLQFF; j_call: TRBJ2-1; d_call: TRBD1; v_call: TRBV5-8; clone_size: NA
cdr3_nt: TGTGCCAGCAGTGGTTCGGGACAACAACTGAGTGGGAATTCACCCCTCCACTTT; cdr3_aa: CASSGSGQQLSGNSPLHF; j_call: TRBJ1-6; d_call: NA; v_call: TRBV6-1; clone_size: NA
cdr3_nt: TGTGCCAGCAGTTACGGGGACGCGGGATTCTTC; cdr3_aa: CASSYGDAGFF; j_call: TRBJ2-1; d_call: NA; v_call: TRBV6-6; clone_size: NA
cdr3_nt: TGTGCCAGCAGCGAAACCACGGGGATCTACGAGCAGTACTTC; cdr3_aa: CASSETTGIYEQYF; j_call: TRBJ2-7; d_call: NA; v_call: TRBV3-1/TRBV3-2; clone_size: NA
cdr3_nt: TGTGCCAGCAGAGACCTTATCCGGGACAGGGAACGTGAGCAGTTCTTC; cdr3_aa: CASRDLIRDREREQFF; j_call: TRBJ2-1; d_call: TRBD1; v_call: TRBV3-1/TRBV3-2; clone_size: NA
cdr3_nt: TGTGCCAGCAGTGCACGACAGGGTCCCTACGAGCAGTACTTC; cdr3_aa: CASSARQGPYEQYF; j_call: TRBJ2-7; d_call: TRBD1; v_call: TRBV7-8; clone_size: NA
cdr3_nt: TGTGCCAGCAGTTACGCCCGGACTAGGGGGATCTACGAGCAGTACTTC; cdr3_aa: CASSYARTRGIYEQYF; j_call: TRBJ2-7; d_call: NA; v_call: TRBV6-2/TRBV6-3; clone_size: NA
cdr3_nt: TGTGCCAGCAGCTTAGGCCCTGCGGACACCGGGGAGCTGTTTTTT; cdr3_aa: CASSLGPADTGELFF; j_call: TRBJ2-2; d_call: NA; v_call: TRBV7-9; clone_size: few
cdr3_nt: TGTGCCAGCAGAGGGGCTAGCACAGATACGCAGTATTTT; cdr3_aa: CASRGASTDTQYF; j_call: TRBJ2-3; d_call: NA; v_call: TRBV12-3/TRBV12-4; clone_size: NA
cdr3_nt: TGTGCCAGCAGTGTGGGACAGATTTACGAGCAGTACTTC; cdr3_aa: CASSVGQIYEQYF; j_call: TRBJ2-7; d_call: TRBD1; v_call: TRBV12-3/TRBV12-4; clone_size: few
cdr3_nt: TGTGCCAGCAGCTTGATAGCCGGGACAAGGAATGGCTACACCTTC; cdr3_aa: CASSLIAGTRNGYTF; j_call: TRBJ1-2; d_call: NA; v_call: TRBV5-6; clone_size: NA
cdr3_nt: TGTGCCAGCAGCCAACAAAAGGGGGTCGGTTCACCCCTCCACTTT; cdr3_aa: CASSQQKGVGSPLHF; j_call: TRBJ1-6; d_call: NA; v_call: TRBV14; clone_size: NA
cdr3_nt: TGTGCCAGCACCCCGGGACTCGGGAATTGGGAGACCCAGTACTTC; cdr3_aa: CASTPGLGNWETQYF; j_call: TRBJ2-5; d_call: NA; v_call: TRBV6-5; clone_size: NA
cdr3_nt: TGCGCCAGCAGCTCGCAGGGGACTAGTGTCTACGAGCAGTTCTTC; cdr3_aa: CASSSQGTSVYEQFF; j_call: TRBJ2-1; d_call: TRBD2; v_call: TRBV5-1; clone_size: NA
cdr3_nt: TGTGCCAGCAGCGGAAAACAGGGTATCACCTTC; cdr3_aa: CASSGKQGITF; j_call: TRBJ1-2; d_call: NA; v_call: TRBV9; clone_size: NA
cdr3_nt: TGTGCCAGTAGTATGAGGGGACTCTCTGGAAACACCATATATTTT; cdr3_aa: CASSMRGLSGNTIYF; j_call: TRBJ1-3; d_call: NA; v_call: TRBV19; clone_size: NA
cdr3_nt: TGTGCCAGTAGTTCCCAGGCCCGATCACCCCTCCACTTT; cdr3_aa: CASSSQARSPLHF; j_call: TRBJ1-6; d_call: NA; v_call: TRBV19; clone_size: NA